This T cell receptor beta chain emerged from a study of OX40 agonist ivuxolimab in advanced cancers. At the level of the study: Three patients, one with hepatocellular carcinoma and two with cutaneous melanoma, responded partially. Whole-study results and caveats: Relative to CD4+, CD8+ T cells held more expanded clones on average.

Turning to this clone: Its antigen is currently unknown.

The V and J ends lost 2 bases and 0 bases respectively, with 12 bases between them. Germline V gene sequence: CDR1 SGHRS, CDR2 YFSETQ. This CDR3 has 16 residues. TCRdb's table, derived via immunoSEQ multiplex PCR, lists solely in-frame clones and lacks some. The sample includes more than 45,000 clones, roughly 88% of them seen just once. This rearrangement joins TRBV5-1 to TRBJ2-1; D remains unclear. The TCR sequence derives from an adult with an advanced solid tumor such as melanoma, head and neck, liver or kidney cancer. Sequencing used CD4+ or CD8+ T cells sorted from blood, obtained in a trial of the OX40 agonist ivuxolimab. CDR3 sequence: CASSFRVGSSYNEQFF. DNA for the CDR3: TGCGCCAGCAGCTTTCGCGTCGGCAGCTCCTACAATGAGCAGTTCTTC.